Following are 22 T cell receptor beta chains from one sample sequenced in a study of shared clonotypes between healthy human individuals. TCRdb keeps only in-frame clones here, not all; method: immunoSEQ multiplex PCR. Of under 1,900,000 clones in the sample, 97% to 99% were seen once. The sample comprised naive CD4+ T cells sorted from blood. As to subset: CD45RA+ positively selected. These receptors came from a man under 40 in good health.

The chain employs TRBV7-9 and TRBJ2-7; 9 nucleotides match TRBD1. With V trimmed by 3 bases and J by 3 bases, 15 bases remained unmatched. The length of the CDR3 is 18 residues. CDR1 and CDR2 from the germline V gene are SEHNR and FQNEAQ (reference sequence). CDR3 nucleotide sequence: TGTGCCAGCAGCTTGAGGGAGACAGGGGGAATAGCCTTCTACGAGCAGTACTTC. The encoded protein is CASSLRETGGIAFYEQYF. The full variable domain, completed using reference TRBV7-9 and TRBJ2-7, is DTGVSQNPRHKITKRGQNVTFRCDPISEHNRLYWYRQTLGQGPEFLTYFQNEAQLEKSRLLSDRFSAERPKGSFSTLEIQRTEQGDSAMYLCASSLRETGGIAFYEQYFGPGTRLTVT.

This clone appeared a single time. The J gene is TRBJ1-2, the V gene TRBV7-9; 7 nucleotides line up with TRBD1. Losses at the gene ends were 2 bases for V and 6 bases for J; bases not matched to a gene: 6. The length of the CDR3 is 14 residues. CDR1 is SEHNR, CDR2 FQNEAQ, per germline (reference sequence). As DNA, the CDR3 is TGTGCCAGCAGCTTACCGCAGACAGGGAATGGCTACACCTTC. It encodes CASSLPQTGNGYTF.

Turning to this clone: Other DNA sequences of this sample code for an identical CDR3. The chain has TRBV18 and TRBJ2-3; no firm D call. Between the trimmed V and J ends, which lost 2 bases and 4 bases, there was a span of 4 bases. Germline V gene lookup returns CDR1 KGHSH and CDR2 LQKENI. The CDR3 totals 12 residues. The CDR3 protein is CASSPRSDTQYF. In DNA form, the CDR3 reads TGTGCCAGCTCACCAAGATCAGATACGCAGTATTTT.

The rearrangement uses TRBV27 and TRBJ2-2, with TRBD2 matching over 16 bases. The length of the CDR3 is 15 residues. The ends lost 6 bases at V and 8 bases at J; junction bases unmatched: 3. Germline V gives CDR1 MNHEY, CDR2 SMNVEV (reference sequence). In nucleotides, the CDR3 is TGTGCCAGCAGGGGACTAGCGGGAGGGTTTGGGGAGCTGTTTTTT. Translated, it gives CASRGLAGGFGELFF.

The chain couples TRBV5-5 to TRBJ2-2, with D hard to call. The CDR3 is made up of 13 amino acids. V lost 1 base, J lost 0 bases, and 1 base lay in between. The V gene's germline CDR1 is SGHKS and CDR2 YYEKEE (reference sequence). CDR3 coding DNA: TGTGCCAGCAGCTTGCCGAACACCGGGGAGCTGTTTTTT. Translating gives CASSLPNTGELFF. Variable domain in full (rest from reference TRBV5-5 and TRBJ2-2): DAGVTQSPTHLIKTRGQQVTLRCSPISGHKSVSWYQQVLGQGPQFIFQYYEKEERGRGNFPDRFSARQFPNYSSELNVNALLLGDSALYLCASSLPNTGELFFGEGSRLTVL.

The chain carries TRBV27 and TRBJ1-5; weak D call: TRBD1 (5 bases). V was pared by 3 bases and J by 4 bases, with 13 bases between. This CDR3 comprises 15 residues. Per the germline V gene, CDR1 is MNHEY and CDR2 is SMNVEV (reference sequence). CDR3 in DNA: TGTGCCAGCAGTTTGTCCGGGACGACTAATCAGCCCCAGCATTTT. It yields the protein CASSLSGTTNQPQHF.

The chain recombines TRBV6-5 with TRBJ1-1; 7 nucleotides match TRBD1. The CDR3 covers 15 residues. Trimming at V came to 4 bases and at J to 4 bases, leaving 9 bases not matched to a gene. The V gene's germline CDR1 is MNHEY and CDR2 SVGAGI. CDR3 in DNA: TGTGCCAGCAGTTCTCGGGACAGAACTTTCACTGAAGCTTTCTTT. Amino acids: CASSSRDRTFTEAFF.

The chain uses TRBV6-1 and TRBJ2-7; no clear D gene. Germline CDR1 reads MNHNS; CDR2 reads SASEGT. The V end was cut by 6 bases, the J end by 7 bases, with 19 bases between. The CDR3 spans 14 residues. This CDR3 reads CASRLNPVIGEQYF. CDR3 bases: TGTGCCAGCAGATTGAACCCGGTAATCGGTGAGCAGTACTTC.

V usage is TRBV10-3 and J usage is TRBJ2-5; TRBD2 agrees at 13 bases. Trimming at V came to 4 bases and at J to 4 bases, leaving 12 bases not matched to a gene. The CDR3 loop spans 18 amino acids. Germline assignment: CDR1 ENHRY and CDR2 SYGVKD. The CDR3 region has the DNA TGTGCCATCAGTGGGGGACTAGCGGGACCCGGTGGCGGAGAGACCCAGTACTTC. Its protein is CAISGGLAGPGGGETQYF.

The J gene is TRBJ1-3, the V gene TRBV18; D is uncertain. Trimming removed 2 bases from V and 8 bases from J, with 10 bases in between. This CDR3 contains 13 residues. Germline V gives CDR1 KGHSH, CDR2 LQKENI. Written as DNA, the CDR3 is TGTGCCAGCTCACCAACAAGGACGGACACCATATATTTT. This translates into CASSPTRTDTIYF. Full variable domain (missing parts from reference TRBV18 and TRBJ1-3): NAGVMQNPRHLVRRRGQEARLRCSPMKGHSHVYWYRQLPEEGLKFMVYLQKENIIDESGMPKERFSAEFPKEGPSILRIQQVVRGDSAAYFCASSPTRTDTIYFGEGSWLTVV.

The chain carries TRBV28 and TRBJ2-1; 11 nucleotides align to TRBD1. Germline loops: CDR1 MDHEN, CDR2 SYDVKM. V lost 4 bases and J lost 8; bases outside the gene matches: 7. The CDR3 has 15 amino acids. CDR3 amino acids: CASSSSGQGGDEQFF. The CDR3 region has the DNA TGTGCCAGCAGTTCCTCGGGACAGGGGGGCGATGAGCAGTTCTTC. Drawing the rest from reference TRBV28 and TRBJ2-1, the complete variable domain is DVKVTQSSRYLVKRTGEKVFLECVQDMDHENMFWYRQDPGLGLRLIYFSYDVKMKEKGDIPEGYSVSREKKERFSLILESASTNQTSMYLCASSSSGQGGDEQFFGPGTRLTVL.

This clone was observed once. The rearrangement joins TRBV29-1 to TRBJ1-3; D remains ambiguous. CDR1 is SQVTM, CDR2 ANQGSEA, per germline. V lost 0 bases and J lost 0, with 12 bases in between. The CDR3 contains 16 residues. The CDR3 DNA follows: TGCAGCGTTGAAGATTTTGACCGCCACTCTGGAAACACCATATATTTT. Protein sequence: CSVEDFDRHSGNTIYF.

The CDR3 spells CATSGVSSSGVGETQYF. Here the CDR3 DNA reads TGTGCCACCAGCGGGGTTTCGTCCAGCGGGGTGGGAGAGACCCAGTACTTC. V usage is TRBV15 and J usage is TRBJ2-5; 7 bases fit TRBD2. CDR3 size: 17 residues. The junction had 16 bases not matched to a gene; V was cut back by 5 bases and J by 4 bases. CDR1 and CDR2 (germline): LNHNV, YYDKDF (reference sequence). The whole variable domain, filled in from reference TRBV15 and TRBJ2-5, reads DAMVIQNPRYQVTQFGKPVTLSCSQTLNHNVMYWYQQKSSQAPKLLFHYYDKDFNNEADTPDNFQSRRPNTSFCFLDIRSPGLGDTAMYLCATSGVSSSGVGETQYFGPGTRLLVL.

The V and J genes are TRBV5-4 and TRBJ2-1; 10 bases match TRBD2. Germline trimming cut 0 bases from V and 4 bases from J; bases unmatched to any gene: 4. This CDR3 is 16 amino acids long. From germline, CDR1 is SGHNT and CDR2 YYREEE (reference sequence). In nucleotides, the CDR3 is TGTGCCAGCAGCTTGGGCCTAGCGGGAGTATACAATGAGCAGTTCTTC. It is translated as CASSLGLAGVYNEQFF.

This sequence joins TRBV2 and TRBJ2-3, with TRBD2 matching 15 bases. Losses at the gene ends were 4 bases for V and 6 bases for J; bases not matched to a gene: 2. Germline CDR1 and CDR2: SNHLY and FYNNEI. The CDR3 length is 15 residues. CDR3 in DNA: TGTGCCAGCAGTGGGACTAGCGGGAGGGCCGATACGCAGTATTTT. It is translated as CASSGTSGRADTQYF. The variable domain in full, completed from reference TRBV2 and TRBJ2-3, reads EPEVTQTPSHQVTQMGQEVILRCVPISNHLYFYWYRQILGQKVEFLVSFYNNEISEKSEIFDDQFSVERPDGSNFTLKIRSTKLEDSAMYFCASSGTSGRADTQYFGPGTRLTVL.

This chain's CDR3 is CASSFLPEGRGQETQYF. The CDR3 DNA follows: TGTGCCAGCAGTTTCCTCCCAGAAGGCAGGGGACAAGAGACCCAGTACTTC. The rearrangement uses TRBV27 and TRBJ2-5; D is perhaps TRBD1 (6 bases). Germline V gene data show CDR1 as MNHEY and CDR2 as SMNVEV (reference sequence). The V and J ends lost 3 bases and 2 bases respectively, with 19 bases between them. The CDR3 is 17 amino acids.

The CDR3 reads CASSYSGSEEEKLFF. The CDR3 DNA reads as TGTGCCAGCAGTTACTCTGGGTCAGAAGAGGAAAAACTGTTTTTT. This chain connects TRBV6-5 to TRBJ1-4; no clear D. The length of the CDR3 is 15 residues. In germline, CDR1 is MNHEY, CDR2 SVGAGI. Trimming cost V 0 bases and J 8 bases, with 13 bases left between them.

With respect to this clone: Other DNA sequences from this sample encode an identical CDR3 as well. CDR3 coding DNA: TGTGCCAGCAGTACGGGGGGTCAGCCCCAGCATTTT. Amino acid sequence: CASSTGGQPQHF. The chain joins TRBV27 to TRBJ1-5; TRBD1 might be the D (5 bases). V dropped 5 bases and J dropped 6 bases, with 8 bases sitting between them. The germline V gene encodes CDR1 MNHEY and CDR2 SMNVEV (reference sequence). The CDR3 length is 12 residues.

This clone was seen only once. The rearrangement uses TRBV11-3 and TRBJ2-7; 7 bases are shared with TRBD1. This CDR3 contains 14 residues. CDR1 SGHNT and CDR2 YENEEA come from the germline V gene. The V gene end was trimmed by 5 bases and the J gene end by 6 bases; junction bases not matched to a gene: 10. For the CDR3, the DNA is TGTGCCAGCAGCCCTAGACAGGGTGGGGGCGAGCAGTACTTC. Protein product: CASSPRQGGGEQYF.

This chain links TRBV19 with TRBJ2-7; 7 bases map to TRBD1. The germline V gene encodes CDR1 LNHDA and CDR2 SQIVND (reference sequence). V shed 3 bases, J shed 7 bases, and the junction held 9 bases outside the gene matches. The CDR3 spans 14 residues. The CDR3 DNA sequence: TGTGCCAGTAGTATGGGGCAGGGGGTCGAAGAGCAGTACTTC. Its protein product is CASSMGQGVEEQYF. Full variable domain (outside the CDR3, taken from reference TRBV19 and TRBJ2-7): DGGITQSPKYLFRKEGQNVTLSCEQNLNHDAMYWYRQDPGQGLRLIYYSQIVNDFQKGDIAEGYSVSREKKESFPLTVTSAQKNPTAFYLCASSMGQGVEEQYFGPGTRLTVT.

V usage is TRBV9 and J usage is TRBJ2-2, with D uncertain. In germline, CDR1 is SGDLS, CDR2 YYNGEE. This CDR3 is built from 15 residues. The V gene lost 3 bases and the J gene lost 2 bases, with 11 bases spanning the gap. The CDR3 DNA follows: TGTGCCAGCAGCGGGGAATACCGCAACACCGGGGAGCTGTTTTTT. Amino acids: CASSGEYRNTGELFF.

This clone has a single count. The rearrangement joins TRBV27 to TRBJ2-3; 8 nucleotides line up with TRBD2. Germline CDR1 reads MNHEY; CDR2 reads SMNVEV (reference sequence). With V trimmed by 6 bases and J by 1 base, 3 bases remained unmatched. This CDR3 is built from 14 residues. CDR3 amino acids: CASRASGRTDTQYF. The CDR3 DNA reads TGTGCCAGCAGGGCTAGCGGGCGCACAGATACGCAGTATTTT.